This TCR beta chain derives from a study of cytomegalovirus exposure and HLA in healthy donors (dated by TCRdb to between 2016 and 2019). About the investigation overall: According to an earlier analysis of 587 of the donors, about 179 million T cells yielded 100 million or so unique TCR beta sequences and roughly 280 Gb of sequence data. Typing coverage varied by locus: roughly 629-640 donors for A, B, C, DRB1 and DQB1; roughly 520 for DQA1; approximately 610 for DPA1; roughly 470 for DPB1. To predict cytomegalovirus infection status, the study brought together high-throughput TCR immunosequencing, statistical association of individual TCRs with disease status, and machine learning. Using immunosequencing, the study profiled T cell repertoires from around 670 subjects and related those repertoires to cytomegalovirus serostatus. A later analysis re-examined previously published TCR beta repertoires from more than 650 donors and added high-resolution HLA genotyping to investigate patterns of TCR occurrence. A separate validation cohort of roughly 130 different subjects was used in addition to the roughly 670-subject first cohort. An early release that covered 500 to 800 HLA-typed donors contained about 300 gigabases of sequencing data and 85 million to 100 million unique TCR sequences. Five DR-DQ haplotypes were treated as single units for association and clustering because of strong linkage in the cohort. Of the roughly 420 genotyped donors, less than 90% were placed in the genetic ancestry cluster associated with self-reported Caucasian donors. An earlier analysis of nearly 600 of the donors applied high-throughput TCR beta sequencing to assess whether each TCR beta V gene segment acted as functional or pseudogenic. The later analysis used no new phenotypic data to find candidate immune exposures, relying instead on TCR beta sequences and their occurrence across donors. The study aimed to test whether signatures of past pathogen exposure could be identified by cataloging public T cell receptors. All discovery cohort repertoires had been generated on a single sequencing platform. HLA typing covered class I and class II loci at four-digit resolution. Among some 410 genotyped donors of the cohort, an average of around 250,000 unique TCR beta nucleotide sequences was sequenced per donor, of which about 19% were non-productive. Donor age, sex, ethnicity and CMV serostatus were collected together with the repertoire data. A later genetic analysis took genome-wide SNP genotypes for about 55% of the roughly 670 donors and used that subset as a discovery cohort.

V loses 3 bases, J loses 8 bases, and the germline ends lie 19 bases apart. The CDR3 spans 16 residues, from the cysteine through the phenylalanine. CDR3 DNA only is kept here, 48 bases in frame from base 1. Looking up the germline V gene yields CDR1 SGHTA and CDR2 FQGNSA. Libraries came from the immunoSEQ multiplex PCR assay. For the multiplex PCR, a mixture combining 60 forward primers for TCR Vbeta segments and 13 reverse primers for TCR Jbeta segments was used. Amplification of the CDR3 region of rearranged TCR beta genes was performed with a multiplex PCR assay on genomic DNA. The Illumina HiSeq System was used to sequence the amplified TCR beta libraries as 87-base-pair reads. The authors' analysis ran thus. Across the 600 to 700 repertoires, a later analysis counted about 81 million unique TCR beta chains, about 10 million of which were shared by at least two donors. A nearest-neighbor algorithm error-corrected the raw reads and collapsed the reads into unique sequences, merging closely related sequences to remove PCR and sequencing errors. CDR3 sequences were aligned to IMGT reference sequences to assign V, D and J gene segments. For a sequence to be retained, a match of at least six nucleotides was required to both a V gene segment and a J gene segment. Rearrangements were called productive when the CDR3 lacked stop codons and stayed in frame with V and J; all others were non-productive. Following IMGT convention, CDR3 was defined as the stretch from the second conserved V-encoded cysteine to the conserved J-encoded phenylalanine. In an earlier analysis of more than 550 of the donors, sequences lacking an unambiguous match to a single V gene segment were excluded. In an earlier analysis of 587 of the donors, V segments were called functional above 56.7% productive rearrangements and were called segregating when the between-donor standard deviation exceeded 5%. To diagnose cytomegalovirus status from the catalog of TCR beta chain sequences, a statistical classification framework was built. V and J gene assignment, in a later analysis, came from comparing TCR nucleotide sequences with IMGT/GENE-DB human TR gene sequences. The TCRdist pipeline was used in a later analysis to assign CDR3 sequences and most-parsimonious VDJ recombination scenarios. In a later analysis, every TCR beta chain was defined by the combination of its CDR3 amino acid sequence and its V-gene family, and reads without a unique V-gene family were dropped. In a later analysis, fewer than 650 highly shared, low-generation-probability nucleotide sequences were removed to address suspected cross-contamination and a sequencing artifact. A later analysis calculated a clonal expansion index for each public chain from normalized within-repertoire ranks of inferred template counts. In a later analysis, generation probabilities were computed with a VDJ recombination model fitted to out-of-frame rearrangements, and the resulting probabilities were checked against IGoR. A later analysis scored TCR-TCR, TCR-HLA and TCR-CMV co-occurrence with hypergeometric tests, applying a repertoire-size bias correction to TCR pairs. False discovery rates were estimated in a later analysis by permuting HLA or CMV assignments 20 times. A later analysis grouped co-occurring TCRs with DBSCAN, adding TCRdist sequence similarity when clustering within HLA-allele-positive subsets. Repertoires with fewer than 30,000 or more than 120,000 public chains were left out of co-occurrence clustering, as were four to six repertoires with anomalous nucleotide sharing. What TCRdb holds here is the immuneACCESS table cut down to in-frame rearrangements. Part of the clones is not present; checked against another copy, under half of the missing clones reflect an unresolved V gene, and the others are unexplained. V and J calls plus clone size are reproduced from that table; the DNA served to infer D and trimming. The sample table shows 130,000 or so clones, and roughly 80% are seen once. The leading ten clones occupy roughly 7% of the sample.

With respect to this clone: Its recognized antigen is unknown. No base qualities exist here, and no much larger clone lies one base off it.

The investigation overall reported the following: The study listed approximately 160 TCR beta chains as associated with cytomegalovirus. A further reported finding was that TCR beta sequences accurately predicted the HLA-A and HLA-B alleles for most subjects in the first cohort. Specific HLA alleles were associated with roughly 17,000 TCR beta sequences at a false discovery rate of 0.05 in a later analysis. Because HLA typing was unavailable for some donors at each locus, only the typed subset was used in association tests. An earlier analysis of roughly 570 of the donors showed that most TCR beta V segments appeared in productive rearrangements either about 87% or about 30% of the time, which broadly matched IMGT annotations. When HLA alleles, especially DR and DQ, strongly co-occurred, attributing TCR associations to individual alleles was difficult. Roughly uniform sequencing depth across donors was assumed in presence/absence analyses, although this assumption may not hold. A later genetic analysis associated a missense DCLRE1C variant with V-gene and J-gene trimming of TCR beta chains, and an independent cohort replicated the association. According to a later analysis, parvovirus B19, influenza, CMV and Epstein-Barr virus appeared linked to several top co-occurrence clusters. In a later genetic analysis, fewer N-insertions in productive TCRs were reported among donors in an Asian-associated ancestry cluster than the 666-donor mean. A later analysis found that HLA-associated TCR beta chains were more clonally expanded and had lower generation probabilities than equally common non-associated chains. Immune exposure information for the cohort was limited to CMV serostatus. The classifier was reported to diagnose cytomegalovirus status with high specificity and sensitivity in both the original and validation cohorts. Linkage disequilibrium might explain the correlated functional status among segregating V segments, but an unknown experimental factor could not be ruled out. A group of highly shared sequence variants was considered likely to be a technical artifact of the sequencing pipeline. According to a later analysis, TCR association rates differed among HLA loci, with DRB1 alleles showing the most associated TCRs and HLA-C alleles showing the fewest. Some IMGT-functional V segments, including TRBV6-2 and TRBV6-3, could not be told apart with the 87-base-pair reads, so those segments were excluded. The earlier analysis of 587 of the donors excluded roughly 17 rarely observed V segments, including chromosome 9 orphons, because counts were too low. In vitro tests confirmed that a few of the cytomegalovirus-associated TCR beta chains recognize cytomegalovirus antigens. The cohort was sequenced for TCR beta chains only, and without alpha or paired-chain data the features that could be detected were limited. Most TCR sequences were observed very rarely across donors, whereas some public TCRs were present in many individuals. The authors suggested that the approach could potentially be generalized to other disease states and immunological phenotypes. Most CMV-associated TCR beta chains appeared to be HLA-restricted in a later analysis, and the HLA associations seemed to be driven largely by CMV exposure.

In total, 500 to 700 healthy bone marrow donors made up the cohort. At the time of sampling, every cohort member was nominally healthy, though immune exposures that went unrecorded were likely present. The donor was CMV seronegative and belonged to the group of 320 or so seronegative cohort members. A peripheral blood sample was collected from each donor, and TCR beta sequencing was performed on peripheral blood mononuclear cells. Genomic DNA was extracted from the blood cell samples with the Qiagen DNeasy Blood Extraction Kit. The rearrangement combines TRBV7-2 with TRBJ2-2; the D gene is perhaps TRBD2, on 5 matching bases. The clonotype comes from a male donor in good health and CMV-seronegative. The material sequenced was PBMCs. The nucleotide sequence is given as TGTGCCAGCAGCTTGATTGCTAGCAGCCCTGGAGGGGAGCTGTTTTTT. Its coded protein is CASSLIASSPGGELFF.